Listed below are T cell receptor beta chains from one sample, sequenced in a study of blood T cell repertoires in COVID-19. Assay: immunoSEQ multiplex PCR; the TCRdb copy retains only in-frame clones and omits some. The sample shows 150,000 to 200,000 clones, approximately 84% of them seen only once. The sequenced sample was peripheral blood. The receptors originated from a human donor with acute or convalescent COVID-19. The donor label of this sample is uncertain. Each CDR3 is given with its conserved first and last residue.

V gene: TRBV28
CDR3 protein: CASSFPGGRTEAFF

V gene: TRBV7-2
CDR3 protein: CASSLVGGIDEQYF

V gene: TRBV4-1
CDR3 protein: CASSQVQQGLNEKLFF

V gene: TRBV5-4
CDR3 protein: CASSLVGSRFTDTQYF

V gene: TRBV4-3
CDR3 protein: CASSVHTGLNQPQHF

V gene: TRBV25-1
CDR3 protein: CASRDNREYGAFF

V gene: TRBV9
CDR3 protein: CASSPTDGANVLTF

V gene: TRBV28
CDR3 protein: CASGSPGGIQETQYF

V gene: TRBV7-9
CDR3 protein: CASSRTENQPQHF

V gene: TRBV6-8
CDR3 protein: CASSGQGVFYEAFF

V gene: TRBV18
CDR3 protein: CASSPPWAGRTQYF

V gene: TRBV6-2/TRBV6-3
CDR3 protein: CASSYESSGRETQYF

V gene: TRBV18
CDR3 protein: CASSQNGGALYEKLFF

V gene: TRBV19
CDR3 protein: CASSLGSGPYNEQFF

V gene: TRBV5-4
CDR3 protein: CASSLGTVENTIYF

V gene: TRBV6-2/TRBV6-3
CDR3 protein: CASSYPGLAGHDANTQYF

V gene: TRBV18
CDR3 protein: CASSPKGDTDTQYF

V gene: TRBV7-2
CDR3 protein: CASSFSGGETQYF

V gene: TRBV27
CDR3 protein: CASSLTRGIGYGYTF

V gene: TRBV5-1
CDR3 protein: CASSFAGTGYGNTIYF

V gene: TRBV24-1
CDR3 protein: CATSDRAGGLDEQFF

V gene: TRBV9
CDR3 protein: CASSPGTSGRVEQFF

V gene: TRBV27
CDR3 protein: CASSLSLGTGNSPLHF